A selection of T cell receptor beta chains follows, all from one sample in a study of T cell repertoires in cytomegalovirus infection. One entry per CDR3 protein results from TCRdb running MiXCR on the reads. The data contain about 350,000 distinct CDR3 sequences, 34% of them seen just once; the ten biggest clones take up about 13%. Their target antigens are unknown. Here the sequenced sample was cultured PBMCs, taken from culture after CMV antigen stimulation. The receptors originated from a human donor in good health (CMV status not recorded). Some clones in this sample may be carry-over from other donors' samples. Both conserved end residues are part of each CDR3. Fields, in order: D gene, V gene, clone size, J gene, CDR3 protein, CDR3 DNA. A D gene is named only where the DNA matches it firmly. Size tells how often a clone was seen (once, few, many) or the class of an expanded clone, and some rows leave it out.

D gene: .
V gene: TRBV7-8
clone size: many
J gene: TRBJ1-5
CDR3 protein: CASGRGNQPQHF
CDR3 DNA: TGTGCCAGCGGCAGAGGGAATCAGCCCCAGCATTTT

D gene: TRBD1
V gene: TRBV29-1
clone size: .
J gene: TRBJ2-1
CDR3 protein: CSVDRVSSYNEQFF
CDR3 DNA: TGCAGCGTGGACAGGGTCAGCTCCTACAATGAGCAGTTCTTC

D gene: .
V gene: TRBV19
clone size: .
J gene: TRBJ1-1
CDR3 protein: CASRGGGSMNTEAFF
CDR3 DNA: TGTGCCAGTAGAGGGGGAGGGAGCATGAACACTGAAGCTTTCTTT

D gene: .
V gene: TRBV5-4
clone size: .
J gene: TRBJ1-1
CDR3 protein: CASSLPGHANTEAFF
CDR3 DNA: TGTGCCAGCAGCCTTCCCGGGCACGCGAACACTGAAGCTTTCTTT

D gene: .
V gene: TRBV11-2
clone size: .
J gene: TRBJ2-7
CDR3 protein: CASRSVKTRVSGSYEQYF
CDR3 DNA: TGTGCCAGCAGATCCGTAAAAACCCGTGTTAGCGGTTCGTACGAGCAGTACTTC

D gene: .
V gene: TRBV12-3/TRBV12-4
clone size: few
J gene: TRBJ1-2
CDR3 protein: CASSHGQNYGYTF
CDR3 DNA: TGTGCCAGCAGTCACGGACAGAACTATGGCTACACCTTC

D gene: TRBD2
V gene: TRBV11-2
clone size: few
J gene: TRBJ2-1
CDR3 protein: CASSLGLAGYEQFF
CDR3 DNA: TGTGCCAGCAGCTTAGGACTAGCGGGATATGAGCAGTTCTTC

D gene: .
V gene: TRBV28
clone size: few
J gene: TRBJ2-7
CDR3 protein: CASSRYEQYF
CDR3 DNA: TGTGCCAGCAGTCGCTACGAGCAGTACTTC

D gene: TRBD2
V gene: TRBV28
clone size: .
J gene: TRBJ2-5
CDR3 protein: CASSSPGLVETQYF
CDR3 DNA: TGTGCCAGCAGTTCGCCGGGACTAGTGGAGACCCAGTACTTC

D gene: .
V gene: TRBV7-2
clone size: many
J gene: TRBJ1-6
CDR3 protein: CASSPGWGNSPLHF
CDR3 DNA: TGTGCCAGCAGCCCCGGTTGGGGTAATTCACCCCTCCACTTT

D gene: .
V gene: TRBV5-1
clone size: .
J gene: TRBJ1-6
CDR3 protein: CASSFLTGPDSPLHF
CDR3 DNA: TGCGCCAGCAGCTTCCTTACAGGCCCCGATTCACCCCTCCACTTT

D gene: .
V gene: TRBV19
clone size: .
J gene: TRBJ1-1
CDR3 protein: CASSMIPGQENTEAFF
CDR3 DNA: TGTGCCAGTAGTATGATACCGGGACAAGAGAACACTGAAGCTTTCTTT

D gene: .
V gene: TRBV19
clone size: .
J gene: TRBJ2-1
CDR3 protein: CASSTYAGQIVFTETEQFF
CDR3 DNA: TGTGCCAGTAGTACATACGCGGGACAGATAGTGTTCACCGAAACAGAGCAGTTCTTC

D gene: TRBD1
V gene: TRBV7-2
clone size: few
J gene: TRBJ2-1
CDR3 protein: CASSLFGTGGDEQFF
CDR3 DNA: TGTGCCAGCAGCTTATTTGGGACAGGGGGCGATGAGCAGTTCTTC

D gene: TRBD2
V gene: TRBV19
clone size: .
J gene: TRBJ2-5
CDR3 protein: CASRRGTSESETQYF
CDR3 DNA: TGTGCCAGTAGGAGAGGGACTAGCGAGTCAGAGACCCAGTACTTC

D gene: .
V gene: TRBV28
clone size: .
J gene: TRBJ2-1
CDR3 protein: CASSPPKYNEQFF
CDR3 DNA: TGTGCCAGCAGTCCTCCTAAATACAATGAGCAGTTCTTC

D gene: TRBD2
V gene: TRBV7-8
clone size: .
J gene: TRBJ2-1
CDR3 protein: CASSMSGNSNNEQFF
CDR3 DNA: TGTGCCAGCAGCATGAGCGGGAATTCCAACAATGAGCAGTTCTTC

D gene: .
V gene: TRBV6-1
clone size: .
J gene: TRBJ2-1
CDR3 protein: CASSNTGRSNEQFF
CDR3 DNA: TGTGCCAGCAGCAATACAGGGAGGAGTAATGAGCAGTTCTTC

D gene: .
V gene: TRBV12-3/TRBV12-4
clone size: few
J gene: TRBJ2-3
CDR3 protein: CASSPPGTTTDTQYF
CDR3 DNA: TGTGCCAGCAGCCCCCCCGGGACCACCACAGATACGCAGTATTTT

D gene: .
V gene: TRBV7-2
clone size: .
J gene: TRBJ2-1
CDR3 protein: CASSLGQRSYNEQFF
CDR3 DNA: TGTGCCAGCAGCTTAGGCCAACGCAGCTACAATGAGCAGTTCTTC

D gene: .
V gene: TRBV19
clone size: few
J gene: TRBJ1-5
CDR3 protein: CASSAPQQPQHF
CDR3 DNA: TGTGCCAGTAGTGCCCCCCAACAGCCCCAGCATTTT

D gene: TRBD2
V gene: TRBV6-1
clone size: .
J gene: TRBJ2-1
CDR3 protein: CASSEAGSGVLLISNEQFF
CDR3 DNA: TGTGCCAGCAGTGAAGCGGGTAGCGGGGTATTGTTGATCTCAAATGAGCAGTTCTTC

D gene: .
V gene: TRBV7-4
clone size: .
J gene: TRBJ1-4
CDR3 protein: CASSSTGTVWEKLFF
CDR3 DNA: TGTGCCAGCAGCTCGACCGGGACTGTATGGGAAAAACTGTTTTTT

D gene: .
V gene: TRBV18
clone size: few
J gene: TRBJ1-4
CDR3 protein: CASSPGMRFLFF
CDR3 DNA: TGTGCCAGCTCACCGGGGATGAGGTTTTTGTTTTTT

D gene: .
V gene: TRBV7-2
clone size: .
J gene: TRBJ2-3
CDR3 protein: CASSLDRVKADTQYF
CDR3 DNA: TGTGCCAGCAGCTTAGACAGGGTAAAAGCAGATACGCAGTATTTT

D gene: TRBD2
V gene: TRBV28
clone size: .
J gene: TRBJ2-7
CDR3 protein: CASSFPGLDYEQYF
CDR3 DNA: TGTGCCAGCAGTTTTCCCGGACTAGACTACGAGCAGTACTTC

D gene: TRBD2
V gene: TRBV5-1
clone size: few
J gene: TRBJ2-1
CDR3 protein: CASSSSGLAGNEQFF
CDR3 DNA: TGCGCCAGCAGCTCTTCGGGACTAGCGGGGAATGAGCAGTTCTTC

D gene: TRBD1
V gene: TRBV11-3
clone size: few
J gene: TRBJ2-7
CDR3 protein: CASSSNRGVYEQYF
CDR3 DNA: TGTGCCAGCAGCTCCAACAGGGGAGTCTACGAGCAGTACTTC

D gene: .
V gene: TRBV6-5
clone size: few
J gene: TRBJ2-1
CDR3 protein: CASSPVTSGIGNNEQFF
CDR3 DNA: TGTGCCAGCAGCCCAGTTACATCGGGCATCGGAAACAATGAGCAGTTCTTC

D gene: .
V gene: TRBV6-2/TRBV6-3
clone size: .
J gene: TRBJ2-1
CDR3 protein: CASSTGQSGGNEQFF
CDR3 DNA: TGTGCCAGCAGCACCGGACAGTCGGGAGGCAATGAGCAGTTCTTC

D gene: .
V gene: TRBV7-6
clone size: .
J gene: TRBJ2-1
CDR3 protein: CASSSPRPDSYNEQFF
CDR3 DNA: TGTGCCAGCAGCTCTCCGCGGCCGGACTCCTACAATGAGCAGTTCTTC

D gene: .
V gene: TRBV6-1
clone size: .
J gene: TRBJ2-5
CDR3 protein: CASSEDMGYAQETQYF
CDR3 DNA: TGTGCCAGCAGTGAAGACATGGGGTACGCACAAGAGACCCAGTACTTC

D gene: TRBD2
V gene: TRBV4-1
clone size: once
J gene: TRBJ2-1
CDR3 protein: CASSQQSGGPHNEQFF
CDR3 DNA: TGCGCCAGCAGCCAACAATCGGGAGGTCCCCACAATGAGCAGTTCTTC

D gene: TRBD1
V gene: TRBV10-3
clone size: few
J gene: TRBJ2-1
CDR3 protein: CAISVSSGTDYNEQFF
CDR3 DNA: TGTGCCATCAGTGTTTCCTCCGGGACAGATTACAATGAGCAGTTCTTC

D gene: .
V gene: TRBV20-1
clone size: .
J gene: TRBJ1-6
CDR3 protein: CSARDTLSYNSPLHF
CDR3 DNA: TGCAGTGCTAGAGATACGTTATCCTATAATTCACCCCTCCACTTT